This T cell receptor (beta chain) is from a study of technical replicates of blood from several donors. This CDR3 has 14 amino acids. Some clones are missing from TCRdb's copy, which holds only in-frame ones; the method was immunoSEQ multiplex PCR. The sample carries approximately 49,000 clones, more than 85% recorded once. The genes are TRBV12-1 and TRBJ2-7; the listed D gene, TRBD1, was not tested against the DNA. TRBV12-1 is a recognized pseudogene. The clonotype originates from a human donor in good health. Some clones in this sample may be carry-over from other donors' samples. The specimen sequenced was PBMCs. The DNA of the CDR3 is TGTGCCAGCAGCTTTGGGGGCAGCCGCTACGAGCAGTACTTC. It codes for CASSFGGSRYEQYF.